This T cell receptor beta chain emerged from a study of T-cell reconstitution after alpha-beta-depleted transplantation in children. Trimming left V 0 bases short and J 0 bases short, with 12 bases between. The CDR3 is 17 amino acids. Germline assignment: CDR1 MNHEY and CDR2 SVGEGT. It was with unique molecular identifiers that the TCRbeta library was prepared. TCRdb used MiXCR to reprocess the PCR reads, holding one entry per CDR3 protein. In the table there are more than 150,000 distinct CDR3 sequences, 6% to 7% of which are singletons. The table lists this clonotype with many counts. The clonotype originates from a human donor who donated a stem cell graft to a child with Wiskott-Aldrich syndrome. The starting material was PBMCs from the stem cell graft donor, obtained from the stem cell graft. The chain carries TRBV6-2 or TRBV6-3 and TRBJ2-1, with a tentative D call TRBD1 (6 bases). CDR3 loop: CASSYSLQGLSYNEQFF. CDR3 DNA: TGTGCCAGCAGTTACTCCCTACAGGGCCTCTCCTACAATGAGCAGTTCTTC.